The clone carrying this T cell receptor beta chain has only one observation. Time point specified: after neoadjuvant nivolumab, at surgical resection. Clones were read by immunoSEQ multiplex PCR, and TCRdb kept only the in-frame ones, dropping some. The table lists just over 65,000 clones, approximately 85% of them singletons. The data originate from a study of neoadjuvant anti-PD-1 for oral cavity cancer. Germline CDR1 is MDHEN and CDR2 is SYDVKM. V dropped 4 bases and J dropped 2; count of bases not matched to a gene: 17. This CDR3 comprises 20 residues. The TCR was taken from a person aged 35-79 years with oral cavity squamous cell carcinoma. The sample consisted of PBMCs, taken after nivolumab (anti-PD-1) treatment. This chain uses TRBV28 with TRBJ2-1; 10 bases line up with TRBD2. In DNA form, the CDR3 reads TGTGCCAGCAGTTCCCCTGGGACTAGCGCAAGAAAGAGGGCCTACAATGAGCAGTTCTTC. This translates into CASSSPGTSARKRAYNEQFF.